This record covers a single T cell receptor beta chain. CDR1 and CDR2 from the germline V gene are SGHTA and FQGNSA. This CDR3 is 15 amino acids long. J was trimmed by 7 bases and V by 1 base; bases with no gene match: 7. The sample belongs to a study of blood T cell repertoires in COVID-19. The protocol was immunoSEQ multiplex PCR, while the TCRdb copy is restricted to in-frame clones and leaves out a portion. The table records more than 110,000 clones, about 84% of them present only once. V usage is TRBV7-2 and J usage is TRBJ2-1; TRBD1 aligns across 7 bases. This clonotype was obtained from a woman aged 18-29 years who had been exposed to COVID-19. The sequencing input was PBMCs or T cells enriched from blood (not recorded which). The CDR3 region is CASSLVWQGVNEQFF. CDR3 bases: TGTGCCAGCAGCTTAGTATGGCAGGGGGTGAATGAGCAGTTCTTC.